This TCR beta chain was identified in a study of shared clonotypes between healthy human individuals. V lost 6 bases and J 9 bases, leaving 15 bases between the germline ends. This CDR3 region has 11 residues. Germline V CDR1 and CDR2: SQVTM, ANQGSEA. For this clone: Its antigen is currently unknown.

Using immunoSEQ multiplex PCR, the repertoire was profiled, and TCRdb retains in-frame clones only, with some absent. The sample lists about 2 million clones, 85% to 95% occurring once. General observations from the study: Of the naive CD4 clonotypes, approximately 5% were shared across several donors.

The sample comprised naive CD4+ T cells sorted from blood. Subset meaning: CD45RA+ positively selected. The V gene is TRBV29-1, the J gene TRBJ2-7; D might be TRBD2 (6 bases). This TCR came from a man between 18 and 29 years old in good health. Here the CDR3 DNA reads TGCAGCGTCGCCGGGACTTGGAGGCAGTACTTC. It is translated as CSVAGTWRQYF.